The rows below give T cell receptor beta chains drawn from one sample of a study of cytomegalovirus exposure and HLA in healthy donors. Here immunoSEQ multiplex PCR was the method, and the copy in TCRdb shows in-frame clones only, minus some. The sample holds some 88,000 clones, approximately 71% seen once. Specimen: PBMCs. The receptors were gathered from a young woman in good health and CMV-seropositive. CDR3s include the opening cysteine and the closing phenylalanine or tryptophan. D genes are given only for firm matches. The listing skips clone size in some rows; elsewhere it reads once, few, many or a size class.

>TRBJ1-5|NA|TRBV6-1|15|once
TGTGCCAGCAGTGAAGGACAGTATAGCAATCAGCCCCAGCATTTT
CASSEGQYSNQPQHF
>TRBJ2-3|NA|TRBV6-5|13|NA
TGTGCCAGCAGACTGGACAGACTCCATACGCAGTATTTT
CASRLDRLHTQYF
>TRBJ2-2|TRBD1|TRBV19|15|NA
TGTGCCAGTAGTAGAGGGACAGGTAACACCGGGGAGCTGTTTTTT
CASSRGTGNTGELFF
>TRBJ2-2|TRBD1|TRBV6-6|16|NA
TGTGCCAGCAGTTTTCTTAGGACAGGGGGCACCGGGGAGCTGTTTTTT
CASSFLRTGGTGELFF
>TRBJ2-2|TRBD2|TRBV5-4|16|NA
TGTGCCAGCAGCTCAGGACTAGCGGGAGTAGCCGGGGAGCTGTTTTTT
CASSSGLAGVAGELFF
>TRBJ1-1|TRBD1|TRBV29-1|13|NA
TGCAGCGTCATAAGGGGGCTCGGCACTGAAGCTTTCTTT
CSVIRGLGTEAFF
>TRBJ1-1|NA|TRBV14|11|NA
TGTGCCAGCAGCCACCTCTATGAAGCTTTCTTT
CASSHLYEAFF
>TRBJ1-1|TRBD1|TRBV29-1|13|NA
TGCAGCGTTGAGACAGGGAGTCACACTGAAGCTTTCTTT
CSVETGSHTEAFF
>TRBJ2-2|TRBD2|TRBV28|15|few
TGTGCCAGCAGTTTAGCGGGAGTTGATTCCGGGGAGCTGTTTTTT
CASSLAGVDSGELFF
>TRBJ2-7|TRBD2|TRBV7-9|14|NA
TGTGCCAGCAGCTTGGGACTAGTGTACTACGAGCAGTACTTC
CASSLGLVYYEQYF
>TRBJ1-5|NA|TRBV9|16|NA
TGTGCCAGCATGGGGCCGCTCCTAACTCAAGATCAGCCCCAGCATTTT
CASMGPLLTQDQPQHF
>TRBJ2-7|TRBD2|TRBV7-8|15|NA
TGTGCCAGCAGCTCACTAGCGGGGGGGCTTTACGAGCAGTACTTC
CASSSLAGGLYEQYF
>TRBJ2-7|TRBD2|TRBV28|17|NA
TGTGCCAGCAGTTCGTATACTAGCGGGCCCCATTTCTACGAGCAGTACTTC
CASSSYTSGPHFYEQYF
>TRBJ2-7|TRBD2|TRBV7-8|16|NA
TGTGCCAGCAGCTTAGGACCGGCGGGAGGGCCACACGAGCAGTACTTC
CASSLGPAGGPHEQYF
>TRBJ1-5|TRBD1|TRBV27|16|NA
TGTGCCAGCAGTTTAGACAGGGCGTCAGGCAATCAGCCCCAGCATTTT
CASSLDRASGNQPQHF